A selection of T cell receptor beta chains follows, all from one sample in a study of identical twins. A single record per CDR3 protein comes from TCRdb applying MiXCR to the 5' RACE reads. The data contain around 530,000 distinct CDR3 sequences, approximately 14% of them seen just once; the ten biggest clones take up less than 0.5%. This sample was shared with a second study, whose subject was yellow fever vaccine responses in identical twins.

Sample: CD4+ T cells sorted from blood. These receptors came from a woman between 18 and 30 years old in good health. CDR3s include the opening cysteine and the closing phenylalanine or tryptophan. The D gene is left open where the match is weak. Rows give clone size only sometimes, using once, few, many, or a class for an expanded clone.

v_gene,abundance,d_gene,j_gene,CDR3aa,CDR3nt
TRBV2,few,NA,TRBJ2-1,CASSVPRLNEQFF,TGTGCCAGCAGTGTCCCTAGGCTCAATGAGCAGTTCTTC
TRBV7-2,NA,NA,TRBJ2-3,CASSLTPAGDTQYF,TGTGCCAGCAGCTTAACACCGGCTGGGGATACGCAGTATTTT
TRBV5-1,NA,TRBD2,TRBJ2-5,CASRLAGATQVETQYF,TGCGCCAGCAGGCTAGCGGGGGCCACCCAGGTAGAGACCCAGTACTTC
TRBV5-4,NA,TRBD1,TRBJ2-1,CASSLALTGTAYNEQFF,TGTGCCAGCAGCTTGGCGCTCACCGGGACAGCCTACAATGAGCAGTTCTTC
TRBV20-1,NA,NA,TRBJ1-1,CSAKGGFEAFF,TGCAGTGCGAAAGGGGGATTTGAAGCTTTCTTT
TRBV20-1,NA,NA,TRBJ2-3,CSATSPGTGYTDTQYF,TGCAGTGCTACTTCTCCCGGGACTGGCTACACAGATACGCAGTATTTT
TRBV20-1,NA,TRBD2,TRBJ2-5,CGAGTSGKETQYF,TGCGGTGCCGGGACTAGCGGGAAAGAGACCCAGTACTTC
TRBV7-9,NA,TRBD2,TRBJ2-3,CANTQTSSTDTQYF,TGTGCCAATACGCAGACTAGCTCCACAGATACGCAGTATTTT
TRBV20-1,few,NA,TRBJ2-2,CSADTPQGAGGELFF,TGCAGTGCAGACACCCCACAGGGAGCCGGCGGGGAGCTGTTTTTT
TRBV7-2,few,NA,TRBJ2-1,CASSLANLASSYNEQFF,TGTGCCAGCAGCTTAGCGAACCTAGCTAGCTCCTACAATGAGCAGTTCTTC
TRBV10-3,NA,TRBD1,TRBJ2-5,CAIRGGQGQETQYF,TGTGCCATCAGGGGGGGACAGGGACAGGAGACCCAGTACTTC
TRBV10-3,NA,NA,TRBJ2-1,CAIRPSADNEQFF,TGTGCCATCCGGCCTTCTGCTGACAATGAGCAGTTCTTC
TRBV4-2,NA,NA,TRBJ2-3,CASSGVRSTDTQYF,TGTGCCAGCAGCGGGGTTAGAAGCACAGATACGCAGTATTTT
TRBV11-2,few,TRBD2,TRBJ2-1,CASSLEWGGSSYNEQFF,TGTGCCAGCAGCTTAGAGTGGGGCGGGAGCTCCTACAATGAGCAGTTCTTC
TRBV28,NA,NA,TRBJ2-1,CASSRSGTRPTNEQFF,TGTGCCAGCAGTCGATCCGGGACTCGACCCACCAATGAGCAGTTCTTC
TRBV12-3/TRBV12-4,few,NA,TRBJ1-2,CASSPHSTPGFLNYGYTF,TGTGCCAGCAGTCCCCATTCTACACCGGGATTCCTTAACTATGGCTACACCTTC
TRBV3-1,few,NA,TRBJ2-2,CASTWTPGTGELFF,TGTGCCAGCACCTGGACCCCCGGCACCGGGGAGCTGTTTTTT